The text below deals with one TCR beta chain. The CDR3 has 14 residues. Trimming left V 6 bases short and J 10 bases short, with 21 bases between. The germline gives CDR1 WNHNN, CDR2 SYGVQD (reference sequence). The data were obtained in a study of blood T cell repertoires in COVID-19. About the study: The United States, Italy and Spain were the sources of the acute and convalescent COVID-19 samples.

TCRdb's table, derived via immunoSEQ multiplex PCR, lists solely in-frame clones and lacks some. Here the sample spans 200,000 to 250,000 clones, around four fifths being singletons. This study enrolled people aged 18 to 89 from about two dozen US geographic areas. Participants' own reports of clinical history determined their cohort assignment. A COVID-19 case was met by exposed participants within 2 weeks before study entry. This chain joins TRBV10-1 and TRBJ1-1, with D possibly TRBD1 on 5 matching bases. The source is a woman aged 45-65 years who had been exposed to COVID-19. Sequenced input: PBMCs or T cells enriched from blood (not recorded which). The CDR3 DNA is TGCGCCAGCAGGGAAGACGGACAAAGTAGCCGAGCTTTCTTT. It translates to CASREDGQSSRAFF.